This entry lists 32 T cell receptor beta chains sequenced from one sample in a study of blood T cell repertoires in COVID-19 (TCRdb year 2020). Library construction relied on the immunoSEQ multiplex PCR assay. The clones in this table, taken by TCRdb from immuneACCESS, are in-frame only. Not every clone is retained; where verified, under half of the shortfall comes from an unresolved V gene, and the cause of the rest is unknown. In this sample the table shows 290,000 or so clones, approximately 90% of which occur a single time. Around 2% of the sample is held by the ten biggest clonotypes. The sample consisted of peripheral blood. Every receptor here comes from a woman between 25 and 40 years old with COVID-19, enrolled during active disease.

CDR3 sequence (DNA): TGTGCCAGTCAGACTAGCGGGAGTTTCTACAATGAGCAGTTCTTC. It yields the protein CASQTSGSFYNEQFF. The chain carries TRBV19 and TRBJ2-1; 12 bases line up with TRBD2. The CDR3 totals 15 residues. Germline loops: CDR1 LNHDA, CDR2 SQIVND (reference sequence). Germline trimming cut 8 bases from V and 3 bases from J; bases unmatched to any gene: 5.

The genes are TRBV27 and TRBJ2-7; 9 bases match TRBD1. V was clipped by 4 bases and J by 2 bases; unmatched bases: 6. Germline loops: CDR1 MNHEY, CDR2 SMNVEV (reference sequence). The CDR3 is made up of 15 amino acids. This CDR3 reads CASSYGTGQAYEQYF. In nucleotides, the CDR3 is TGTGCCAGCAGTTACGGGACAGGGCAAGCCTACGAGCAGTACTTC.

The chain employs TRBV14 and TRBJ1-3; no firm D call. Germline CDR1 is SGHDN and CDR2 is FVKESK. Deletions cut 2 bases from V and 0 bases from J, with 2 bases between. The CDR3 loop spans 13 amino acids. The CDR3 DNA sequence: TGTGCCAGCAGCCAACACTCTGGAAACACCATATATTTT. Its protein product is CASSQHSGNTIYF.

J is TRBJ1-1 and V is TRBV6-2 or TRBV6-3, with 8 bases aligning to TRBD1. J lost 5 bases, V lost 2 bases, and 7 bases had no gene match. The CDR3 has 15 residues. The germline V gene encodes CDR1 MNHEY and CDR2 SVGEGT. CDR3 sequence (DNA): TGTGCCAGCAGTTACGGTCGGACAGGGAAGACTGAAGCTTTCTTT. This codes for CASSYGRTGKTEAFF.

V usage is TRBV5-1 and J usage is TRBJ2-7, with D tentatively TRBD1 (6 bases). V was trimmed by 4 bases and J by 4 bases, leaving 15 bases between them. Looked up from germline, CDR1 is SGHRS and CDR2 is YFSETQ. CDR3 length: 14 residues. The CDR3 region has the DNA TGCGCCAGCAGCCCTGGGACACTAGATTACGAGCAGTACTTC. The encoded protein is CASSPGTLDYEQYF.

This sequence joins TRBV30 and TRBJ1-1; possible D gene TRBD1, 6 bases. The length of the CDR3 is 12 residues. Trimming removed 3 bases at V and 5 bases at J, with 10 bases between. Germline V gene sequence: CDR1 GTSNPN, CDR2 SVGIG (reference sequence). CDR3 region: CAWSKGGTEAFF. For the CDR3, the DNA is TGTGCCTGGAGCAAGGGGGGGACTGAAGCTTTCTTT. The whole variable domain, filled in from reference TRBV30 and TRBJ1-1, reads SQTIHQWPATLVQPVGSPLSLECTVEGTSNPNLYWYRQAAGRGLQLLFYSVGIGQISSEVPQNLSASRPQDRQFILSSKKLLLSDSGFYLCAWSKGGTEAFFGQGTRLTVV.

The CDR3 DNA reads TGTGCCAGCGGGGGTGAAGGGGTGAAAAATTCACCCCTCCACTTT. Amino acid sequence: CASGGEGVKNSPLHF. The chain carries TRBV19 and TRBJ1-6; tentative D call: TRBD1 (5 bases). This CDR3 spans 15 amino acids. V lost 9 bases to trimming and J lost 7 bases, with 19 bases between them. CDR1 is LNHDA and CDR2 is SQIVND in the germline V gene (reference sequence).

The CDR3 DNA follows: TGTGCCAGCAGCGACCGACTAGCGGGAGAGGTTGATACGCAGTATTTT. Translated: CASSDRLAGEVDTQYF. V is TRBV9 and J is TRBJ2-3, with TRBD2 matching 12 bases. Germline V lookup: CDR1 SGDLS, CDR2 YYNGEE. Germline trimming cut 3 bases from V and 6 bases from J; bases unmatched to any gene: 8. The CDR3 loop spans 16 amino acids.

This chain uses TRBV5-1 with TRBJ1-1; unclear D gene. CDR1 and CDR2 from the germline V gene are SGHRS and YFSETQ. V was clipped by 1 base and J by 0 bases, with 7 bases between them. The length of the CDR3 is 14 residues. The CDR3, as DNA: TGCGCCAGCAGCTTGTCCCCAGTGAACACTGAAGCTTTCTTT. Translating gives CASSLSPVNTEAFF.

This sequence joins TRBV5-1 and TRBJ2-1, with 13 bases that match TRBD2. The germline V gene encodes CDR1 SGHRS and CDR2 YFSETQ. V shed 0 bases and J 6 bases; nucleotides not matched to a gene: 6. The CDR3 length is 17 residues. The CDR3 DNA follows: TGCGCCAGCAGCTTGGGAACTAGCGGGAGGGGCAGCAATGAGCAGTTCTTC. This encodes CASSLGTSGRGSNEQFF. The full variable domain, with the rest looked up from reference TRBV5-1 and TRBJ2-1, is KAGVTQTPRYLIKTRGQQVTLSCSPISGHRSVSWYQQTPGQGLQFLFEYFSETQRNKGNFPGRFSGRQFSNSRSEMNVSTLELGDSALYLCASSLGTSGRGSNEQFFGPGTRLTVL.

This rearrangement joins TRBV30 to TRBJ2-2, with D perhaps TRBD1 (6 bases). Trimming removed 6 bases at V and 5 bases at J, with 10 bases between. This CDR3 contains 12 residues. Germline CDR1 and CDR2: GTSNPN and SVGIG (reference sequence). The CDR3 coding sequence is TGTGCCTGTCCGAGGGGGACCGGGGAGCTGTTTTTT. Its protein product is CACPRGTGELFF.

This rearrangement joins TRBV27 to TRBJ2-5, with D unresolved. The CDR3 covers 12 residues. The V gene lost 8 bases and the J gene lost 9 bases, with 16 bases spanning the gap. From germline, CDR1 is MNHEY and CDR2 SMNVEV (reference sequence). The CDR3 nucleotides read TGTGCCAGCGGCTATGACTCATATCCCCAGTACTTC. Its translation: CASGYDSYPQYF.

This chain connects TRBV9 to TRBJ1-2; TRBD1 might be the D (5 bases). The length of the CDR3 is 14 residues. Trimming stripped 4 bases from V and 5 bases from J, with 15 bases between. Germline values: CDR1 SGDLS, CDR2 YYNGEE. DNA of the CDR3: TGTGCCAGCAGCCCCGGGACTCCTGTATATGGCTACACCTTC. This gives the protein CASSPGTPVYGYTF.

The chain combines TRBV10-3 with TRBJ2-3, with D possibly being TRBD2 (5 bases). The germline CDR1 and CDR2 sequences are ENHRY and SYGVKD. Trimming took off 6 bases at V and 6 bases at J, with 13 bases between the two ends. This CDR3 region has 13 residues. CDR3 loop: CAISRLGEDTQYF. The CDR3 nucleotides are TGTGCCATCAGCAGACTGGGAGAGGATACGCAGTATTTT.

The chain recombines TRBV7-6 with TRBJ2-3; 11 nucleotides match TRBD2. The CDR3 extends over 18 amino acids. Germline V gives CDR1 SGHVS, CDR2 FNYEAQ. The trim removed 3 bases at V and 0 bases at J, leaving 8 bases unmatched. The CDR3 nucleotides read TGTGCCAGCAGCTTGTATAGCGGGAGGGCCTATAGCACAGATACGCAGTATTTT. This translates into CASSLYSGRAYSTDTQYF.

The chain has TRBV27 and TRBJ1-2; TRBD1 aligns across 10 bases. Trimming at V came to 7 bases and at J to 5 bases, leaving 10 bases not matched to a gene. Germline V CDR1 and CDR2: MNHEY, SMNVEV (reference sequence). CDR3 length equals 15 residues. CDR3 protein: CASTPRGTGVYGYTF. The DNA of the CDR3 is TGTGCCAGCACCCCCCGGGGGACAGGGGTATATGGCTACACCTTC.

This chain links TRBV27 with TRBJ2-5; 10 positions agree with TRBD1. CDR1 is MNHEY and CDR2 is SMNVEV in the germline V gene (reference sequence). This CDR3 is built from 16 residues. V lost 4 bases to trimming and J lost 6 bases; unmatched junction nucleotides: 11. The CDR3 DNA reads TGTGCCAGCAGTTCCCCCGGGACAGGGGACGGAAAGACCCAGTACTTC. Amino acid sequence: CASSSPGTGDGKTQYF.

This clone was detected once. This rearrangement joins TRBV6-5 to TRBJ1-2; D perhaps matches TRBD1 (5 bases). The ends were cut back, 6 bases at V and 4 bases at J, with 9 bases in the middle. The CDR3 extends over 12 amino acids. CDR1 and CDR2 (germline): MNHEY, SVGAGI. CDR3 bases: TGTGCCAGCAGCAGACAGACCTATGGCTACACCTTC. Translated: CASSRQTYGYTF.

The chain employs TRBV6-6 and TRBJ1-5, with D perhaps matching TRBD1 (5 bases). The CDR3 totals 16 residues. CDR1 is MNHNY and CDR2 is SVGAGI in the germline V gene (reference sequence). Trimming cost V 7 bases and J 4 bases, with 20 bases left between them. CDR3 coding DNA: TGTGCCAGCACCCCGGGAGAGGGGCAGAGAAATCAGCCCCAGCATTTT. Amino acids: CASTPGEGQRNQPQHF.

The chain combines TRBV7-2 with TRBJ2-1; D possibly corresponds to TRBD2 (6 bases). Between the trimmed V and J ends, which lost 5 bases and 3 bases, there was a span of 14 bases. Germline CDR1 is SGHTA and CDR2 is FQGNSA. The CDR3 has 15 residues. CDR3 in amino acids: CASSPNSGLYNEQFF. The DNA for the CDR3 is TGTGCCAGCAGCCCCAATAGCGGCCTCTACAATGAGCAGTTCTTC.

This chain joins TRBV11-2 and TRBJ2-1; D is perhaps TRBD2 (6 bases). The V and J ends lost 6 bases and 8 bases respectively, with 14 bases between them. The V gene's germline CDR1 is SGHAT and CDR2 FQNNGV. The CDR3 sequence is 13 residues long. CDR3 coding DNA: TGTGCCAGCAGTGGAGGGGTAGTATATGAGCAGTTCTTC. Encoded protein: CASSGGVVYEQFF.

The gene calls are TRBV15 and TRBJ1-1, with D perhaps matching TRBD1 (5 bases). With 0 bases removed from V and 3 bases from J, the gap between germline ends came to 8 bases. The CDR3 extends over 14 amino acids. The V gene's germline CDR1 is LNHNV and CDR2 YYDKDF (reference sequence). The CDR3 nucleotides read TGTGCCACCAGCAGAGAAGCGGGGCACACTGAAGCTTTCTTT. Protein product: CATSREAGHTEAFF.

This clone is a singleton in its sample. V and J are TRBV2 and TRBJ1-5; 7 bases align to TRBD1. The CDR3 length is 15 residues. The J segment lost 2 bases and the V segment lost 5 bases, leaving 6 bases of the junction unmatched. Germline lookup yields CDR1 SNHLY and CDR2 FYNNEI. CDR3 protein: CASSTDRTGNQPQHF. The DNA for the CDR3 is TGTGCCAGCAGTACGGACAGGACCGGCAATCAGCCCCAGCATTTT.

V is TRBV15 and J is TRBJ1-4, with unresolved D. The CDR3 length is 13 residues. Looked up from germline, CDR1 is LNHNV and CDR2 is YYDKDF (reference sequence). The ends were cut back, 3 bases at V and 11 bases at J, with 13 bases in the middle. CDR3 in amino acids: CATSSSGLGKLFF. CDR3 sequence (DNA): TGTGCCACCAGCAGCAGCGGGCTTGGGAAACTGTTTTTT.

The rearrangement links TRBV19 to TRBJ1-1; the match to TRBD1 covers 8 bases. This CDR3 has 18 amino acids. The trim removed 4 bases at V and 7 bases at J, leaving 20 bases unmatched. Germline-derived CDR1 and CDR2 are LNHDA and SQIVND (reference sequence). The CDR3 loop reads CASSTEGGLRTGSIEAFF. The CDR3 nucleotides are TGTGCCAGTAGTACCGAAGGGGGCCTCCGGACAGGGAGCATTGAAGCTTTCTTT. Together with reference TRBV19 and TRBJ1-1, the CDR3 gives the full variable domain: DGGITQSPKYLFRKEGQNVTLSCEQNLNHDAMYWYRQDPGQGLRLIYYSQIVNDFQKGDIAEGYSVSREKKESFPLTVTSAQKNPTAFYLCASSTEGGLRTGSIEAFFGQGTRLTVV.

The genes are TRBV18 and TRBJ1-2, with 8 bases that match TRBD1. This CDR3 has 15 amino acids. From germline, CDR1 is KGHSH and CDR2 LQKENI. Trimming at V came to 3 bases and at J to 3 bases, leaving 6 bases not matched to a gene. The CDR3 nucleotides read TGTGCCAGCTCACCCACAGGGGGTCTGGACTATGGCTACACCTTC. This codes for CASSPTGGLDYGYTF.

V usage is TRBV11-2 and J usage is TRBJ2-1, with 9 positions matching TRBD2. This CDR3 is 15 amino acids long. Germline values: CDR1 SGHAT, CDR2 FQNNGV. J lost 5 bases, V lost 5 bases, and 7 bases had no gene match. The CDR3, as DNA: TGTGCCAGCAGCCTAAGCGGGAGGAACCACAATGAGCAGTTCTTC. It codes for CASSLSGRNHNEQFF.

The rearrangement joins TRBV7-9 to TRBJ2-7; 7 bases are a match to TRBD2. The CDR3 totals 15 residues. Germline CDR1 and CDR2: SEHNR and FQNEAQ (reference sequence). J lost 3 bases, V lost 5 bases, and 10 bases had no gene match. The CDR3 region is CASSARLAAIYEQYF. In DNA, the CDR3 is TGTGCCAGCAGCGCCCGACTAGCAGCGATCTACGAGCAGTACTTC. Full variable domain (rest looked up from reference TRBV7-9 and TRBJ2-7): DTGVSQNPRHKITKRGQNVTFRCDPISEHNRLYWYRQTLGQGPEFLTYFQNEAQLEKSRLLSDRFSAERPKGSFSTLEIQRTEQGDSAMYLCASSARLAAIYEQYFGPGTRLTVT.

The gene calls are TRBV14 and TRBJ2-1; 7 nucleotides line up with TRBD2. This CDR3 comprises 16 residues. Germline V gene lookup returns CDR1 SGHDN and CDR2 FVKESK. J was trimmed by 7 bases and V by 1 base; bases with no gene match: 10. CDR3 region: CASSQGSGLAENEQFF. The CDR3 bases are TGTGCCAGCAGCCAAGGATCGGGCCTAGCGGAAAATGAGCAGTTCTTC.

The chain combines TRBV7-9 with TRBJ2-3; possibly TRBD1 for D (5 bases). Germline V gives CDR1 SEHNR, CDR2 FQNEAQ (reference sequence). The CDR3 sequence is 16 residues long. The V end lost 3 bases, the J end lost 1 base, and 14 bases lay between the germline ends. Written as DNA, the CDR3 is TGTGCCAGCAGCTTGGTTGGGCTAGGGGGCACAGATACGCAGTATTTT. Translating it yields CASSLVGLGGTDTQYF. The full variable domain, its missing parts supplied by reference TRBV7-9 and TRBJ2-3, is DTGVSQNPRHKITKRGQNVTFRCDPISEHNRLYWYRQTLGQGPEFLTYFQNEAQLEKSRLLSDRFSAERPKGSFSTLEIQRTEQGDSAMYLCASSLVGLGGTDTQYFGPGTRLTVL.

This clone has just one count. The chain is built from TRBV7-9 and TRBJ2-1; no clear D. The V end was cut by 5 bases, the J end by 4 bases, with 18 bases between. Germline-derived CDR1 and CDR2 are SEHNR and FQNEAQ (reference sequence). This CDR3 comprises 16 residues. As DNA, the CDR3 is TGTGCCAGCAGCCCCTCCCACCGGAGAACTTACAATGAGCAGTTCTTC. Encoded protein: CASSPSHRRTYNEQFF.

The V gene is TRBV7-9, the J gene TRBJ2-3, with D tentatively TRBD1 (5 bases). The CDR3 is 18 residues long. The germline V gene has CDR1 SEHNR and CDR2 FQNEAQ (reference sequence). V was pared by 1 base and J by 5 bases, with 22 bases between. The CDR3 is CASSLGASLGVQRDTQYF. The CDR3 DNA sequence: TGTGCCAGCAGCTTAGGAGCTAGTTTAGGGGTTCAACGAGATACGCAGTATTTT.